Listed below are T cell receptor beta chains from one sample, sequenced in a study of T cell responses to AZD1222 COVID-19 vaccine. TCRdb keeps only in-frame clones here, not all; method: immunoSEQ multiplex PCR. This sample has fewer than 150,000 clones; 92% occur once, and the top ten carry about a tenth. The sequences come from peripheral blood, collected 28 days after the second AZD1222 dose. The source of these receptors is an adult who received the AZD1222 COVID-19 vaccine. Both conserved end residues are part of each CDR3. The order of the fields is V gene, CDR3 protein.

TRBV24-1	CATSDPDRGPEAFF
TRBV3-1/TRBV3-2	CASSQEVRSTEAFF
TRBV14	CASSQIVGGLKTQYF
TRBV24-1	CATSDGSGNTIYF
TRBV6-1	CASSEEGGTGNTEAFF
TRBV27	CASSPGGAEAFF
TRBV9	CASSPGQANYGYTF
TRBV6-5	CASRTGGQPQHF
TRBV29-1	CSAAGDGNQPQHF
TRBV12-3/TRBV12-4	CASSLGGPTEAFF
TRBV4-1	CASSQGFQETQYF
TRBV28	CASSISSGRDYNEQFF
TRBV3-1/TRBV3-2	CASSLSRGTGELFF
TRBV19	CASSPGTGATYEQYF
TRBV6-5	CASSYLPEAEKLFF
TRBV27	CASSLGRYNEQFF
TRBV15	CATSTDRVTEQFF
TRBV5-6	CASSLGINLRGWDTEAFF
TRBV5-1	CASSSDRGYSGELFF
TRBV13	CASREPGRGIDTQYF
TRBV24-1	CATSDGTVNYGYTF
TRBV6-4	CASSPDRGNKGYTF
TRBV5-4	CASTPRPATGELFF
TRBV30	CAWRGQGVNYGYTF
TRBV2	CASSEVGLAGGLPFF
TRBV9	CASSPGVSGNTIYF
TRBV2	CASSGSAGPMGNEQFF
TRBV28	CASSLPERYGYTF
TRBV24-1	CATSGGLATDTQYF
TRBV7-6	CASSLVVTGITGELFF
TRBV5-1	CASSLAVNSPLHF
TRBV25-1	CATSRGTAISYNSPLHF
TRBV5-6	CASSTWRSTEAFF
TRBV7-6	CASSQGQGASNEKLFF
TRBV5-1	CASRSVLATYNEQFF
TRBV4-1	CASSQRQGENEKLFF
TRBV7-9	CASSSPGRHNYGYTF
TRBV18	CASSPNPTVGAFF
TRBV5-1	CASSERQGLNTEAFF
TRBV18	CASSPPLGGTGANVLTF
TRBV4-1	CASSRGTGYGYTF
TRBV29-1	CSVVGANVLTF
TRBV3-1/TRBV3-2	CASSQVQATDPEAFF
TRBV12-3/TRBV12-4	CASRPDRPYGYTF
TRBV27	CASSLGQTNEKLFF
TRBV5-1	CASSLALFITISTDTQYF
TRBV27	CASSLGDSNQPQHF
TRBV9	CASSVGHATTNEKLFF
TRBV28	CASSPKLVPNEQFF
TRBV10-3	CAISGGQSLNTIYF
TRBV15	CATSWASGANVLTF
TRBV6-5	CASNHGTGFGYTF